The entry below describes one TCR beta chain. Its target is unknown. Germline V gives CDR1 LGHDT, CDR2 YNNKEL (reference sequence). Trimming stripped 8 bases from V and 6 bases from J, with 10 bases between. This CDR3 has 12 amino acids. The source of the sample is a study of T cell responses to AZD1222 COVID-19 vaccine. Study results and caveats: Recipients of AZD1222 seropositive at baseline numbered only 6 or 7. White British people made up most donors, females outnumbered males, and clonal diversity was possibly underestimated. Targets within unmutated variant regions were reportedly found for nearly half of spike-specific TCRs.

The repertoire was sequenced with immunoSEQ multiplex PCR; TCRdb's copy has only in-frame clones and lacks some. The sample consists of some 110,000 clones, roughly nine tenths of them appearing once. The chain links TRBV3-1 (or the pseudogene TRBV3-2) to TRBJ2-2; tentatively, D is TRBD1 (6 bases). Sequenced here: peripheral blood, sampled on day 0 of AZD1222 vaccination. This sequence was found in an adult in good health. The CDR3 spells CASDPGAGELFF. CDR3 coding DNA: TGTGCCAGCGACCCAGGGGCCGGGGAGCTGTTTTTT.